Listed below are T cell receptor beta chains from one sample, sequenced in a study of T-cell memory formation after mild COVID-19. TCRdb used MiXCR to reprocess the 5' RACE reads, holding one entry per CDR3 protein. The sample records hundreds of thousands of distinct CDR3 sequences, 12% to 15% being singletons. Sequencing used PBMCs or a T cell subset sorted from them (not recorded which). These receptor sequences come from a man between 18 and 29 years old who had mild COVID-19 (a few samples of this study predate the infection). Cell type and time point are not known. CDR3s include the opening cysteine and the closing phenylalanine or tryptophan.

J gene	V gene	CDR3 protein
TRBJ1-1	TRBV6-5	CASSFRQGRPEAFF
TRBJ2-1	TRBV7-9	CASSLTRTAYNEQFF
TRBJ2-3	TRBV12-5	CASGPDGQTDTQYF
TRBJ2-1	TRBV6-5	CASRWQGAMSNEQFF
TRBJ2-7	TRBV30	CAASAGSYEQYF
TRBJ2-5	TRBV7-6	CASSLLEETQYF
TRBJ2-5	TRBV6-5	CASSELGGTEKETQYF
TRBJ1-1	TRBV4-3	CASSQVTGYTEAFF
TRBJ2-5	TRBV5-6	CASSLALPTGPQETQYF
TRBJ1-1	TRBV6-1	CASKETGEVAEAFF
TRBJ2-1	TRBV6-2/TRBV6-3	CASSYRGYSYNEQFF
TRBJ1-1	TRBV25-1	CASRRQVLGYTEAFF
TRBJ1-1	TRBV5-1	CASSLIGAGQNTEAFF
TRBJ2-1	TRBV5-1	CASSLRSGGTALYNEQFF
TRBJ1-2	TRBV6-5	CASSYFRTGFYGYTF
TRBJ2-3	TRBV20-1	CSARDYGDTQYF
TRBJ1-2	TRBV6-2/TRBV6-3	CASSPIGERPADFGYTF
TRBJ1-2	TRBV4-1	CASSQGMGMGQGNGYTF
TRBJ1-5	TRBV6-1	CASSPPGMGFRQPQHF
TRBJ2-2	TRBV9	CASSALRGIGELFF
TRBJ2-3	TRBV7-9	CASSSILAGEPDTQYF
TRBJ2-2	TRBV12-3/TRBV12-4	CASSLNGFAGELFF
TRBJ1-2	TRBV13	CASSSRTGPYGYTF
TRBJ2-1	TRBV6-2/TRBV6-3	CASKIAGGDEQFF
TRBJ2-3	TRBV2	CASMYSTGTSTDTQYF
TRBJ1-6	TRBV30	CAWRAGADSPLHF
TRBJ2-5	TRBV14	CASSQGRSLETQYF
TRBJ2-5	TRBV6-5	CASSRVVTGETQYF
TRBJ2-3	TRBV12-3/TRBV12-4	CASRGTSGNTDTQYF
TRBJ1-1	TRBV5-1	CASSWDVGTEAFF
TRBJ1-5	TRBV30	CAWSPSFGGRRNQPQHF
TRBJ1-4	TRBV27	CASSPWQPSNEKLFF
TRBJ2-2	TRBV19	CASSIRPTGANTGELFF
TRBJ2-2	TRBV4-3	CASSRDMNTGELFF
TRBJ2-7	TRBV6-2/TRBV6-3	CASSYSAAPEFEQYF
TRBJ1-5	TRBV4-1	CASSQDQGSNQPQHF
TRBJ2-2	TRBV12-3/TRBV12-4	CASRGSGAGELFF
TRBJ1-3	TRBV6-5	CASSYYRGSGNTIYF
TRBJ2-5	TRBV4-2	CASSQDSTRMETQYF
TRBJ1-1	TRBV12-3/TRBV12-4	CASRPGSLNTEAFF
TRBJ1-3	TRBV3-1	CASSRSGTGTGNTIYF
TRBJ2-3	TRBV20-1	CSAGTPGTDTQYF
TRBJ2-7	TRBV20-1	CSARDRRQSSYEQYF
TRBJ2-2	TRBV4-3	CASSQDLPETKTGELFF
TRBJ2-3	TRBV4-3	CASRPGQGADTQYF
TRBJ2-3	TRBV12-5	CASGLSSASYFTDTQYF
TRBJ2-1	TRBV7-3	CASSTDRYNEQFF
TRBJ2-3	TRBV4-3	CASSQEEGSRRYF
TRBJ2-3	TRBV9	CASSVEASGGVADTQYF
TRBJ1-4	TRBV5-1	CASSSQGAEEKLFF
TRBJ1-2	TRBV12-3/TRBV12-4	CDSIGTGGAGYTF
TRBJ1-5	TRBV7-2	CASSYAAYQPQHF
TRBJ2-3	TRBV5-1	CASSAGTGGDYTDTQYF
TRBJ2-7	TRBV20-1	CSARGQLYEQYF
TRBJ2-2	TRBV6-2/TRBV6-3	CASSYRGVLFF
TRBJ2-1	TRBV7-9	CASSYRGVEFNEQFF